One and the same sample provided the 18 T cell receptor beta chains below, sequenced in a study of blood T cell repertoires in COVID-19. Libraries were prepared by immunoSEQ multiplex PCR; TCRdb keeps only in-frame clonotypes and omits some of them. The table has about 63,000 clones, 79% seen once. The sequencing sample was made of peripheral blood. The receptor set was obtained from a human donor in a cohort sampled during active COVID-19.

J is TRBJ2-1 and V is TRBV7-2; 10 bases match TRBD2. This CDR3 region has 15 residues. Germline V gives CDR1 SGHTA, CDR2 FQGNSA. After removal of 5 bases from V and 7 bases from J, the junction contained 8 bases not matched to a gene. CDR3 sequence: CASSRGSGRNNEQFF. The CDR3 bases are TGTGCCAGCAGCCGCGGTAGCGGGAGGAATAATGAGCAGTTCTTC.

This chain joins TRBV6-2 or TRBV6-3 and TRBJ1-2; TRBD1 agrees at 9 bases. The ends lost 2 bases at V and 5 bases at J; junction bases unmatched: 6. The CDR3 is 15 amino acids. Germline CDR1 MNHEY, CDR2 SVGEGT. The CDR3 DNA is TGTGCCAGCAGTTACCCTCTGACAGGGGGATATGGCTACACCTTC. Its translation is CASSYPLTGGYGYTF.

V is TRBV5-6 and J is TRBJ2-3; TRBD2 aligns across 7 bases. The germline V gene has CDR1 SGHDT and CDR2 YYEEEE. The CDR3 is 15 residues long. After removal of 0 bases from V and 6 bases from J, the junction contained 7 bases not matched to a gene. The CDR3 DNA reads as TGTGCCAGCAGCTTGGGGCTAGCGGACGGGGATACGCAGTATTTT. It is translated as CASSLGLADGDTQYF.

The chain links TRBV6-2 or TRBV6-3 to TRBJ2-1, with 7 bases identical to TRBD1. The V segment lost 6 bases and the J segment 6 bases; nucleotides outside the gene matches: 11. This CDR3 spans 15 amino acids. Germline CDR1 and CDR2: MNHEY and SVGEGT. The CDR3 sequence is CASSRQGSIGNEQFF. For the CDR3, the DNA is TGTGCCAGCAGCCGACAGGGCTCGATAGGCAATGAGCAGTTCTTC.

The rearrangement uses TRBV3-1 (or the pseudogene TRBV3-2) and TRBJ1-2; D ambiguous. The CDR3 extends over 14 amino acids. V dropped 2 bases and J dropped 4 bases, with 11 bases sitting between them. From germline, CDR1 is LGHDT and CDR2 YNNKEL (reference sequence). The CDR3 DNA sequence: TGTGCCAGCAGCCAACGCAGTTCCACCTATGGCTACACCTTC. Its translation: CASSQRSSTYGYTF.

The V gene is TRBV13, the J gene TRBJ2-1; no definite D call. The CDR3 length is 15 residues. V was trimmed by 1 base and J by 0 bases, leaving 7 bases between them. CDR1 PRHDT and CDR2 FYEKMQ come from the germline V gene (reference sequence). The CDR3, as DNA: TGTGCCAGCAGCTTAGAGCGTAGCTCCTACAATGAGCAGTTCTTC. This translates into CASSLERSSYNEQFF.

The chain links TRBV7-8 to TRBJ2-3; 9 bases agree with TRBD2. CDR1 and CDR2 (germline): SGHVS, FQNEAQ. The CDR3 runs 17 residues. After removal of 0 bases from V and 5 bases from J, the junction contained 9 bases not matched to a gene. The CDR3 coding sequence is TGTGCCAGCAGCTTAGCGAGAGGCGGGAGGGCGATAGATACGCAGTATTTT. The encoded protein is CASSLARGGRAIDTQYF.

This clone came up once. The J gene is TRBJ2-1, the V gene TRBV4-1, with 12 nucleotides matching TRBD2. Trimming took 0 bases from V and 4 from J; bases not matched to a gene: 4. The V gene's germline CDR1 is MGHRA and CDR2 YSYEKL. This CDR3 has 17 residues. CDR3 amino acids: CASSQDPTSGRYNEQFF. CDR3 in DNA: TGCGCCAGCAGCCAAGACCCCACTAGCGGGAGGTACAATGAGCAGTTCTTC.

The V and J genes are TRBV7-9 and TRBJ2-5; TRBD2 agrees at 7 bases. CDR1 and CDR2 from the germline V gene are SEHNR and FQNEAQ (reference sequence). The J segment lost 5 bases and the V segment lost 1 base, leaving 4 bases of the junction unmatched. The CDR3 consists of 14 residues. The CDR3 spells CASSLGLAVETQYF. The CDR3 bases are TGTGCCAGCAGCTTAGGGCTAGCGGTGGAGACCCAGTACTTC.

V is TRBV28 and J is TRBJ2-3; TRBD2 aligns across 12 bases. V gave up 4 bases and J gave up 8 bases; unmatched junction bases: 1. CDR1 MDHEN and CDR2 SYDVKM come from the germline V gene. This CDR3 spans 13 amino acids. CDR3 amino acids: CASSSSGRGTQYF. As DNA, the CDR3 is TGTGCCAGCAGTTCTAGCGGGAGGGGTACGCAGTATTTT.

CDR3 in DNA: TGTGCCAGCAGCTCCAATCGGCGGGGGAACTATGGCTACACCTTC. This gives the protein CASSSNRRGNYGYTF. This chain connects TRBV7-2 to TRBJ1-2, with D maybe TRBD1 (5 bases). The V gene lost 4 bases and the J gene lost 2 bases, with 14 bases spanning the gap. Germline values: CDR1 SGHTA, CDR2 FQGNSA. The CDR3 totals 15 residues.

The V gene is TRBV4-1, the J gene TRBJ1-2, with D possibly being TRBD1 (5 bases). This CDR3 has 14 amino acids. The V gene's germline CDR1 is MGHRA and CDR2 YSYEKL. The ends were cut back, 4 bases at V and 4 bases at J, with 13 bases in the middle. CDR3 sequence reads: CASSPPDSPYGYTF. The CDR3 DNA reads TGCGCCAGCAGCCCCCCCGACAGCCCCTATGGCTACACCTTC.

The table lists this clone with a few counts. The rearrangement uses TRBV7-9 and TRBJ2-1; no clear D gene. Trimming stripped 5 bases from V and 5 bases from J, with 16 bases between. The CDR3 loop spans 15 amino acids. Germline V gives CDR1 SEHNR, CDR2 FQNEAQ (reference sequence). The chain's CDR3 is CASSKRVISDNEQFF. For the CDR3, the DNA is TGTGCCAGCAGCAAACGGGTTATCTCAGACAATGAGCAGTTCTTC.

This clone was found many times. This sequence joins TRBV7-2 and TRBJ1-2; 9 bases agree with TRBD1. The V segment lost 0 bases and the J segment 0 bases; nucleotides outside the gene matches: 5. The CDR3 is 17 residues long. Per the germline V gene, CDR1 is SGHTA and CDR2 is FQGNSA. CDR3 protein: CASSLAPGTGPNYGYTF. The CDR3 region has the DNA TGTGCCAGCAGCTTAGCCCCAGGGACAGGGCCTAACTATGGCTACACCTTC.

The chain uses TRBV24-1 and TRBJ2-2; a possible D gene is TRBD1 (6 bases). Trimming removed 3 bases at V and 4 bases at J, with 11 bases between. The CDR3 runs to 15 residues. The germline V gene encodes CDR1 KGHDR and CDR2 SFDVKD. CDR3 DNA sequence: TGTGCCACCAGTGATGGGCAGGGGCCCACCGGGGAGCTGTTTTTT. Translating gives CATSDGQGPTGELFF.

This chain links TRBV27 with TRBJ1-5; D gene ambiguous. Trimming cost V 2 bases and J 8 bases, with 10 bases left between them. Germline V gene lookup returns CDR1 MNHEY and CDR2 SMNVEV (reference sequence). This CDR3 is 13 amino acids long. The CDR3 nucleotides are TGTGCCAGCAGTTTAGTTCCGTCCGAGCCCCAGCATTTT. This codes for CASSLVPSEPQHF.

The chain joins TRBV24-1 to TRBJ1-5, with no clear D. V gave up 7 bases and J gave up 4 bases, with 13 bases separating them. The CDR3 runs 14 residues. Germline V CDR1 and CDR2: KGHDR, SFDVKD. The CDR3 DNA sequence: TGTGCCACCAGCGGTCCCCGAACGAATCAGCCCCAGCATTTT. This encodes CATSGPRTNQPQHF.

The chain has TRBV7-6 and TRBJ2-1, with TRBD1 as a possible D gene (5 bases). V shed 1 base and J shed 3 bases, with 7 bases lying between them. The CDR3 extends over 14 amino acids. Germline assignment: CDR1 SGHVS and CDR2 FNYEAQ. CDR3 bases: TGTGCCAGCAGCTTAGGACAGTACTACAATGAGCAGTTCTTC. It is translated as CASSLGQYYNEQFF. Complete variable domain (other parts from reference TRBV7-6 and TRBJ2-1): GAGVSQSPRYKVTKRGQDVALRCDPISGHVSLYWYRQALGQGPEFLTYFNYEAQQDKSGLPNDRFSAERPEGSISTLTIQRTEQRDSAMYRCASSLGQYYNEQFFGPGTRLTVL.